Shown below are 14 T cell receptor beta chains from a single sample sequenced in a study of spatial heterogeneity in lung cancer. The time point is: sample taken at primary tumor resection. Whole RNA from tumor, nontumor lung or frozen PBMC was sequenced unsorted. TCRdb itself ran the 5' RACE reads through MiXCR, one entry per CDR3 protein. The sample has tens of thousands of distinct CDR3 sequences; less than 6% are singletons. The sequences come from PBMCs, collected at surgery. These receptors were collected from a male donor with early-stage non-small cell lung cancer.

This clonotype was seen at least ten times. The chain carries TRBV6-5 and TRBJ2-3; 8 bases agree with TRBD2. Losses at the gene ends were 4 bases for V and 6 bases for J; bases not matched to a gene: 24. In germline, CDR1 is MNHEY, CDR2 SVGAGI. This CDR3 is 20 amino acids long. Written as DNA, the CDR3 is TGTGCCAGCAGTTTTTCTAACCCCCGGAGACTAGCGCCGGGCCGTGATACGCAGTATTTT. Amino acids: CASSFSNPRRLAPGRDTQYF.

This clonotype was found many times. CDR3 bases: TGTGCCAGCTCCCCCGGACGGAAAGAAAAACTGTTTTTT. Translated: CASSPGRKEKLFF. The chain recombines TRBV18 with TRBJ1-4; D not certain. The germline CDR1 and CDR2 sequences are KGHSH and LQKENI. V was cut by 6 bases and J by 8 bases, with 13 bases left in between. The CDR3 extends over 13 amino acids.

This clonotype appeared many times. In nucleotides, the CDR3 is TGTGCCAGCTCGGGAAAAGAGAGCTCTGGAAACACCATATATTTT. Translation gives CASSGKESSGNTIYF. The J gene is TRBJ1-3, the V gene TRBV18; D remains ambiguous. Germline loops: CDR1 KGHSH, CDR2 LQKENI. The ends were cut back, 6 bases at V and 0 bases at J, with 12 bases in the middle. The CDR3 has 15 amino acids.

The gene calls are TRBV20-1 and TRBJ2-4, with a tentative D call TRBD2 (6 bases). V was cut by 5 bases and J by 0 bases, with 14 bases left in between. Germline-derived CDR1 and CDR2 are DFQATT and SNEGSKA (reference sequence). The CDR3 is 15 residues long. DNA for the CDR3: TGCAGTGCTTCCCCTGCGGGGTTAGCCAAAAACATTCAGTACTTC. Translated: CSASPAGLAKNIQYF.

This clonotype has ten or more counts. This chain connects TRBV28 to TRBJ1-6; D gene uncertain. The V and J ends lost 4 bases and 10 bases respectively, with 17 bases between them. The germline V gene encodes CDR1 MDHEN and CDR2 SYDVKM. The CDR3 contains 15 residues. The DNA for the CDR3 is TGTGCCAGCAGTTCGGAAGTTAGGAATTACTCACCCCTCCACTTT. Its translation is CASSSEVRNYSPLHF.

This clonotype came up many times. The rearrangement joins TRBV6-5 to TRBJ2-3; TRBD2 agrees at 10 bases. Germline V gene sequence: CDR1 MNHEY, CDR2 SVGAGI. This CDR3 has 20 amino acids. The trim removed 0 bases at V and 1 base at J, leaving 13 bases unmatched. The CDR3 sequence is CASSYSGPSVAGGGTDTQYF. Written as DNA, the CDR3 is TGTGCCAGCAGTTACTCGGGCCCCTCGGTAGCGGGGGGAGGCACAGATACGCAGTATTTT.

The chain is built from TRBV30 and TRBJ1-2, with D maybe TRBD1 (5 bases). This CDR3 comprises 17 residues. V gave up 0 bases and J gave up 5 bases, with 22 bases separating them. Germline V lookup: CDR1 GTSNPN, CDR2 SVGIG (reference sequence). This CDR3 is CAWSVGVFRQTTYGYTF. In nucleotides, the CDR3 is TGTGCCTGGAGTGTAGGTGTCTTCCGACAGACTACATATGGCTACACCTTC.

This clonotype has at least ten counts. J is TRBJ2-1 and V is TRBV23-1, with 8 bases identical to TRBD2. TRBV23-1 is placed among ORFs of uncertain function. After removal of 6 bases from V and 0 bases from J, the junction contained 13 bases not matched to a gene. The length of the CDR3 is 18 residues. The CDR3 reads CASRPLAGYHLSYNEQFF. The CDR3 region has the DNA TGCGCCAGCAGACCTTTAGCGGGGTACCACCTCTCCTACAATGAGCAGTTCTTC.

This clonotype has ten or more counts. The gene calls are TRBV5-5 and TRBJ1-6; no reliable D call. Trimming cost V 4 bases and J 7 bases, with 9 bases left between them. The length of the CDR3 is 13 residues. CDR1 and CDR2 from the germline V gene are SGHKS and YYEKEE (reference sequence). Written as DNA, the CDR3 is TGTGCCAGCAGCCGGGATGTAAATTCACCCCTCCACTTT. Translating gives CASSRDVNSPLHF.

On this clonotype: A read error is possible here, since a much larger clone lies one base away. The chain combines TRBV6-6 with TRBJ2-1, with 12 bases fitting TRBD2. Germline V gene data show CDR1 as MNHNY and CDR2 as SVGAGI (reference sequence). V lost 2 bases to trimming and J lost 7 bases; unmatched junction nucleotides: 6. The CDR3 has 16 residues. The CDR3: CASSYRVTSGGNEQFF. Written as DNA, the CDR3 is TGTGCCAGCAGTTACAGGGTGACTAGCGGGGGTAATGAGCAGTTCTTC.

In this sample, this clonotype turned up many times. The chain links TRBV10-3 to TRBJ2-5, with 11 bases fitting TRBD1. This CDR3 is built from 14 residues. Trimming took 6 bases from V and 4 from J; bases not matched to a gene: 4. CDR1 is ENHRY, CDR2 SYGVKD, per germline. The CDR3, as DNA: TGTGCCATCAGCAGGACAGGGGGCGTAGAGACCCAGTACTTC. Its protein product is CAISRTGGVETQYF.

This clonotype is medium-sized (0.01 to 0.1%) by share. The chain combines TRBV7-8 with TRBJ2-5, with 8 bases aligning to TRBD2. V was clipped by 0 bases and J by 1 base; unmatched bases: 7. The CDR3 runs to 17 residues. The V gene's germline CDR1 is SGHVS and CDR2 FQNEAQ. The CDR3 reads CASSLAGLAGSQETQYF. CDR3 sequence (DNA): TGTGCCAGCAGCTTAGCCGGGCTAGCGGGCTCCCAAGAGACCCAGTACTTC.

This clonotype was recorded many times. The V gene is TRBV24-1, the J gene TRBJ2-1, with D hard to call. CDR1 is KGHDR, CDR2 SFDVKD, per germline. Between the trimmed V and J ends, which lost 6 bases and 9 bases, there was a span of 23 bases. This CDR3 has 16 amino acids. The CDR3 is CATSSPTGDTWVEQFF. The CDR3 coding sequence is TGTGCCACCAGTAGCCCGACCGGAGACACCTGGGTTGAGCAGTTCTTC.

This clonotype was observed at least ten times. The chain joins TRBV9 to TRBJ2-2, with D possibly TRBD1 on 5 matching bases. The CDR3 length is 12 residues. Deletions cut 5 bases from V and 7 bases from J, with 9 bases between. The V gene's germline CDR1 is SGDLS and CDR2 YYNGEE. The CDR3 is CASSWGGGELFF. The CDR3 nucleotides read TGTGCCAGCAGTTGGGGCGGCGGGGAGCTGTTTTTT.